This TCR beta chain was captured in a study of T cell changes during pregnancy in multiple sclerosis. TCRdb keeps only in-frame clones here, not all; method: immunoSEQ multiplex PCR. There are around 100,000 clones in the sample; about 90% occur only once, and about 1.6% lies in the top ten. The V and J ends lost 1 base and 14 bases respectively, with 15 bases between them. CDR1 SSHAT and CDR2 FNYEAQ come from the germline V gene (reference sequence). The CDR3 spans 13 residues. The clonotype originates from a female donor with multiple sclerosis, enrolled in a pregnancy study. The sample consisted of peripheral blood, taken in the third trimester of pregnancy. V usage is TRBV7-7 and J usage is TRBJ2-1, with a possible D match to TRBD2 (5 bases). CDR3 region: CASSLGVGERKFF. The CDR3 region has the DNA TGTGCCAGCAGCTTAGGGGTCGGGGAGAGGAAGTTCTTC.